The TCR beta chain described here comes from a study of CD8 T cells in Susac syndrome. Regarding the study as a whole: The study acknowledged a relatively small number of individuals in its TCR sequencing and HLA analysis.

RNA, at roughly 0.5 to 1 ug, was reverse transcribed with random hexamers. In TCRdb, the immunoSEQ multiplex PCR reads were re-called with MiXCR into one record per CDR3 protein. The sample shows some 400,000 distinct CDR3 sequences, more than 70% of them seen only once. Negative isolation yielded CD8+ and CD4+ T cells; FACS enriched TEMRA cells. On this clonotype itself: Its specificity is unknown.

The sequenced sample was CD8+ T cells from PBMCs. The source of this sequence is a human donor with multiple sclerosis.

The CDR3 protein is CASSEGTAPYEQYF. The CDR3 DNA follows: TGTGCCAGCAGTGAAGGGACAGCGCCCTACGAGCAGTACTTC. The chain has TRBV25-1 and TRBJ2-7, with 7 bases aligning to TRBD1. V trimming: 2 bases; J trimming: 2 bases; junction bases outside the gene matches: 3. Germline values: CDR1 MGHDK, CDR2 SYGVNS. The CDR3 sequence is 14 residues long.